This T cell receptor beta chain was observed in a study of blood T cell repertoires in COVID-19. Whole-study context: From the United States, Italy and Spain came samples of acute and convalescent COVID-19.

Clones were sequenced by immunoSEQ multiplex PCR, and TCRdb holds only the in-frame ones, with some missing. Found here are about 230,000 clones, 70% to 85% of them singletons; the top ten hold about 1.7%. Cohorts were based on clinical histories the participants reported. For recovered donors of Cohort 3, there were two negative PCRs, clearance, or symptom resolution. CDR1 and CDR2 (germline): SGHRS, YFSETQ. CDR3 length: 14 amino acids. Between the trimmed V and J ends, which lost 4 bases and 4 bases, there was a span of 12 bases. Sequencing was performed on PBMCs or T cells enriched from blood (not recorded which). The sequence derives from a man in his 60s who had recovered from COVID-19. V gene TRBV5-1 combines with J gene TRBJ1-3, with no clear D. The CDR3 nucleotides are TGCGCCAGCAGCGTGGGCCCGGAGGGAAACACCATATATTTT. Translating gives CASSVGPEGNTIYF.